These T cell receptor beta chains were read from a single sample in a study of pediatric ulcerative colitis. Clones were sequenced by immunoSEQ multiplex PCR, and TCRdb holds only the in-frame ones, with some missing. The data show about 15,000 clones, more than 80% seen once. Sequences were obtained from blood. These receptors originate from a boy between 10 and 17 years old with moderate ulcerative colitis. CDR3s include the opening cysteine and the closing phenylalanine or tryptophan. A D gene is named only where the DNA matches it firmly. Not every row has a clone size; where given, it reads once, few, many or a size class.

.	TRBD1	TRBV10-2	TRBJ2-1	CASSRAGTGWFDEQFF	TGCGCCAGCAGCCGGGCCGGGACAGGGTGGTTCGATGAGCAGTTCTTC
.	.	TRBV7-3	TRBJ2-3	CASSLIRTSTDTQYF	TGTGCCAGCAGCCTAATAAGGACTAGCACAGATACGCAGTATTTT
once	TRBD2	TRBV27	TRBJ2-3	CASSRLAGGLDTQYF	TGTGCCAGCAGCCGACTAGCGGGAGGTCTGGATACGCAGTATTTT
.	.	TRBV5-1	TRBJ1-3	CASSLAQVNSGNTIYF	TGCGCCAGCAGCTTGGCCCAAGTCAACTCTGGAAACACCATATATTTT
few	TRBD1	TRBV19	TRBJ1-2	CASSPGIQTGDYGYTF	TGTGCCAGTAGTCCAGGAATTCAGACAGGGGACTATGGCTACACCTTC
once	.	TRBV5-1	TRBJ1-2	CASQGGSVRNYGYTF	TGCGCCAGCCAGGGAGGATCGGTTCGAAACTATGGCTACACCTTC
.	.	TRBV7-6	TRBJ2-3	CASSLSGHYTDTQYF	TGTGCCAGCAGCTTAAGCGGCCACTACACAGATACGCAGTATTTT
.	TRBD2	TRBV7-9	TRBJ2-2	CASSPSGRGNTGELFF	TGTGCCAGCAGCCCCAGCGGGAGGGGGAACACCGGGGAGCTGTTTTTT
few	.	TRBV6-5	TRBJ1-5	CASSYSMSSNQPQHF	TGTGCCAGCAGTTACTCTATGTCAAGCAATCAGCCCCAGCATTTT
.	TRBD1	TRBV6-5	TRBJ1-2	CASRRQGIYGYTF	TGTGCCAGCAGAAGACAGGGGATTTATGGCTACACCTTC
.	.	TRBV27	TRBJ2-3	CASTPKGADTQYF	TGTGCCAGCACCCCTAAAGGCGCAGATACGCAGTATTTT
.	.	TRBV28	TRBJ2-5	CASSIALGTPQETQYF	TGTGCCAGCAGTATAGCCCTGGGGACACCCCAAGAGACCCAGTACTTC
.	.	TRBV4-1	TRBJ2-1	CASSPGGGASEQFF	TGCGCCAGCAGCCCTGGGGGTGGGGCGAGTGAGCAGTTCTTC
.	TRBD2	TRBV25-1	TRBJ2-1	CASSEYFELADNEQFF	TGTGCCAGCAGTGAATACTTCGAACTAGCGGACAATGAGCAGTTCTTC
.	.	TRBV9	TRBJ2-3	CASSVEVRTDTQYF	TGTGCCAGCAGCGTAGAGGTCCGCACAGATACGCAGTATTTT
.	.	TRBV14	TRBJ1-4	CASSHETANEKLFF	TGTGCCAGCAGCCATGAGACAGCGAATGAAAAACTGTTTTTT
.	TRBD2	TRBV5-1	TRBJ2-1	CASSSSGRLNEQFF	TGCGCCAGCAGCTCGAGCGGGAGGTTAAATGAGCAGTTCTTC
.	.	TRBV11-2	TRBJ2-3	CASSLIEADTQYF	TGTGCCAGCAGCTTAATAGAGGCAGATACGCAGTATTTT
once	.	TRBV4-3	TRBJ2-7	CASSQDTGRLGEQYF	TGCGCCAGCAGCCAAGATACAGGGAGGCTTGGCGAGCAGTACTTC
.	.	TRBV30	TRBJ1-3	CAWSGTPDGGNTIYF	TGTGCCTGGTCCGGGACACCCGACGGCGGAAACACCATATATTTT
once	.	TRBV6-6	TRBJ2-7	CASSYEAYEQYF	TGTGCCAGCAGTTATGAAGCCTACGAGCAGTACTTC
.	.	TRBV19	TRBJ2-2	CASSTLGGELFF	TGTGCCAGTAGTACTTTGGGCGGGGAGCTGTTTTTT
.	.	TRBV28	TRBJ1-3	CASRVGSTGNTIYF	TGTGCCAGCAGAGTAGGTTCTACTGGAAACACCATATATTTT
.	.	TRBV19	TRBJ1-2	CASSIDGPIYGYTF	TGTGCCAGTAGTATAGATGGACCGATATATGGCTACACCTTC
.	TRBD2	TRBV5-4	TRBJ2-2	CASSLGLGYTGELFF	TGTGCCAGCAGCCTGGGACTAGGGTACACCGGGGAGCTGTTTTTT
.	.	TRBV13	TRBJ1-4	CASKGTPTNEKLFF	TGTGCCAGCAAAGGGACCCCAACTAATGAAAAACTGTTTTTT
.	.	TRBV15	TRBJ2-6	CATSPGGPSGANVLTF	TGTGCCACATCCCCGGGTGGCCCCTCTGGGGCCAACGTCCTGACTTTC
.	.	TRBV4-2	TRBJ1-3	CASSQGEGGGSTIYF	TGTGCCAGCAGCCAAGGGGAGGGAGGAGGGAGCACCATATATTTT
.	TRBD1	TRBV6-1	TRBJ2-3	CASGWTGYPDTQYF	TGTGCCAGCGGCTGGACAGGGTATCCAGATACGCAGTATTTT
.	TRBD2	TRBV5-4	TRBJ2-3	CASSATSGRSTDTQYF	TGTGCCAGCAGCGCTACTAGCGGGAGAAGCACAGATACGCAGTATTTT
.	TRBD2	TRBV5-4	TRBJ2-3	CASSSPLGAGGGGTQYF	TGTGCCAGCAGCTCTCCCTTAGGGGCGGGAGGCGGCGGTACGCAGTATTTT
once	.	TRBV7-9	TRBJ1-3	CASSLSGGNTIYF	TGTGCCAGCAGCTTATCAGGGGGAAACACCATATATTTT
.	.	TRBV7-7	TRBJ2-7	CASSPREGVIYEQYF	TGTGCCAGCAGCCCCCGAGAGGGAGTGATCTACGAGCAGTACTTC
.	.	TRBV6-5	TRBJ1-2	CASSFSRDSYGYTF	TGTGCCAGCAGTTTCTCCAGAGACAGCTATGGCTACACCTTC
.	TRBD2	TRBV7-6	TRBJ2-1	CASSLGGEQFF	TGTGCCAGCAGTCTCGGGGGGGAGCAGTTCTTC
.	.	TRBV9	TRBJ1-3	CASSVVGGGNTIYF	TGTGCCAGCAGCGTAGTGGGGGGTGGAAACACCATATATTTT
.	.	TRBV6-6	TRBJ2-7	CASSYSGPDYEQYF	TGTGCCAGCAGTTACTCTGGTCCAGACTACGAGCAGTACTTC
.	TRBD2	TRBV7-2	TRBJ2-5	CASSSSGRETQYF	TGTGCCAGCAGTTCTAGCGGGAGAGAGACCCAGTACTTC
.	.	TRBV11-2	TRBJ2-5	CASSPVGETQYF	TGTGCCAGCAGCCCCGTCGGAGAGACCCAGTACTTC
once	.	TRBV2	TRBJ2-1	CASTAVQGAAKFF	TGTGCCAGCACCGCGGTCCAGGGCGCGGCGAAGTTCTTC
.	.	TRBV6-5	TRBJ2-4	CASSAENIQYF	TGTGCCAGCAGCGCAGAAAACATTCAGTACTTC
once	TRBD1	TRBV5-1	TRBJ2-4	CASSIGQGGPLPLAKNIQYF	TGCGCCAGCAGCATTGGACAGGGCGGTCCCCTGCCCTTAGCCAAAAACATTCAGTACTTC
.	.	TRBV7-9	TRBJ2-1	CASSFRANQQFF	TGTGCCAGCAGCTTCAGGGCGAACCAGCAGTTCTTC
.	.	TRBV7-7	TRBJ2-5	CASSLAGTQETQYF	TGTGCTAGCAGCTTAGCAGGGACCCAAGAGACCCAGTACTTC
.	TRBD2	TRBV11-2	TRBJ2-7	CASRIGREGLEQYF	TGTGCCAGCCGCATCGGGCGGGAGGGCCTCGAGCAGTACTTC
once	.	TRBV9	TRBJ2-2	CASSVEGRVYTGELFF	TGTGCCAGCAGCGTAGAGGGCAGGGTATACACCGGGGAGCTGTTTTTT
.	TRBD1	TRBV5-4	TRBJ2-1	CASSLVTIPGQEEFF	TGTGCCAGCAGCTTGGTAACCATACCTGGACAGGAGGAGTTCTTC
few	.	TRBV18	TRBJ1-2	CASSPTPGSYGYTF	TGTGCCAGCTCACCGACTCCGGGAAGCTATGGCTACACCTTC